This paragraph reports one T cell receptor (beta chain). The antigen is undetermined. This sample was taken from a study of T cells after yellow fever vaccination. UMIs were added to TCR cDNA along with a universal primer site when it was made by 5'RACE template switching. MiXCR, applied by TCRdb to the 5' RACE reads, yields one record per CDR3 protein. The sample has roughly 99,000 distinct CDR3 sequences; around 5.8% are singletons. V was pared by 0 bases and J by 6 bases, with 21 bases between. In germline, CDR1 is SQVTM, CDR2 ANQGSEA. This CDR3 region has 17 residues. Study findings and constraints: Though weaker, the secondary response peaked faster, on day 5 versus 15. The bulk population could contribute abundant contaminating clonotypes to FACS-sorted repertoires. Post-booster reappearance was seen for most primary-vaccination clones (around 97% CD4, roughly 86% CD8).

This receptor was identified in a man in his late teens or twenties who received the YFV17D yellow fever vaccine. Sample: CD8+ T cells sorted from PBMCs, taken 10 days after the yellow fever booster vaccination. V and J are TRBV29-1 and TRBJ2-1, with D maybe TRBD1 (5 bases). The CDR3 sequence is CSVEDYSRGPIGNEQFF. CDR3 sequence (DNA): TGCAGCGTTGAAGATTATAGTAGGGGCCCGATCGGCAATGAGCAGTTCTTC.